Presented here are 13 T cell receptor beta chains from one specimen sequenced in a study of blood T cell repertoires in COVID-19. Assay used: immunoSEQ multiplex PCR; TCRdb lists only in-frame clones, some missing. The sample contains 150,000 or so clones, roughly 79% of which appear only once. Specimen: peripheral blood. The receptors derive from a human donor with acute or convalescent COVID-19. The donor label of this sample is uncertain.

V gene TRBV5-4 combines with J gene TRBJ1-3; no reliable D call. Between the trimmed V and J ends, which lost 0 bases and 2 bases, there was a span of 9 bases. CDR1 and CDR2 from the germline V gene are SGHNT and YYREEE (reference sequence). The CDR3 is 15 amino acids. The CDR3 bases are TGTGCCAGCAGCTTGGACACCGTAACTGGAAACACCATATATTTT. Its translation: CASSLDTVTGNTIYF. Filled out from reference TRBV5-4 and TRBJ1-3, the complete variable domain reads ETGVTQSPTHLIKTRGQQVTLRCSSQSGHNTVSWYQQALGQGPQFIFQYYREEENGRGNFPPRFSGLQFPNYSSELNVNALELDDSALYLCASSLDTVTGNTIYFGEGSWLTVV.

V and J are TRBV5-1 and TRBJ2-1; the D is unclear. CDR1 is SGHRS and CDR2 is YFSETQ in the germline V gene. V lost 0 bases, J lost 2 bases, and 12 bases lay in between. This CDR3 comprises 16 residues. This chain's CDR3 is CASSLAKAGPYNEQFF. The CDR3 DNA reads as TGCGCCAGCAGCTTGGCCAAGGCAGGTCCCTACAATGAGCAGTTCTTC.

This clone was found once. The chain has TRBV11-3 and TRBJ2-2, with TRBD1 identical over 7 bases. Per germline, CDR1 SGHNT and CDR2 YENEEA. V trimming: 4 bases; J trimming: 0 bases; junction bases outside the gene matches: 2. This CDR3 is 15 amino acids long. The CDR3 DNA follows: TGTGCCAGCAGCTCGACAGGGACGAACACCGGGGAGCTGTTTTTT. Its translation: CASSSTGTNTGELFF.

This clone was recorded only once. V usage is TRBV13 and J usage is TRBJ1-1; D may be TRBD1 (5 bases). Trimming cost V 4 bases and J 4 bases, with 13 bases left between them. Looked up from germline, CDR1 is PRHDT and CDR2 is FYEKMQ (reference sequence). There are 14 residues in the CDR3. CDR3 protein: CASSSGGIGTEAFF. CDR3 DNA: TGTGCCAGCAGCTCGGGGGGGATTGGCACTGAAGCTTTCTTT.

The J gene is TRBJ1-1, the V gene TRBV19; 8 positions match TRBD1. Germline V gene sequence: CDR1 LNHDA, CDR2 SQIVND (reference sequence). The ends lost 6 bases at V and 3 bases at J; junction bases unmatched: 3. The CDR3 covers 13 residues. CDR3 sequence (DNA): TGTGCCAGTAGCCAGGGGGCGGACACTGAAGCTTTCTTT. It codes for CASSQGADTEAFF.

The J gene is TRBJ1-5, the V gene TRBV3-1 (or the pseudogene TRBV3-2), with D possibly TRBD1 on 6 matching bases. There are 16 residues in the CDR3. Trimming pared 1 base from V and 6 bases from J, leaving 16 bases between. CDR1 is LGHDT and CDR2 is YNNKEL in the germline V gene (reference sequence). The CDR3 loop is CASSQGRDTSRQPQHF. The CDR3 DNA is TGTGCCAGCAGCCAAGGCAGGGACACAAGCCGTCAGCCCCAGCATTTT.

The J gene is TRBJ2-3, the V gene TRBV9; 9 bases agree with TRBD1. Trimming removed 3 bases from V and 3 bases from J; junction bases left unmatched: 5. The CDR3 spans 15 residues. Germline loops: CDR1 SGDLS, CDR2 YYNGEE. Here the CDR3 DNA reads TGTGCCAGCAGCGAACAGGGGGCATGGACAGATACGCAGTATTTT. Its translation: CASSEQGAWTDTQYF.

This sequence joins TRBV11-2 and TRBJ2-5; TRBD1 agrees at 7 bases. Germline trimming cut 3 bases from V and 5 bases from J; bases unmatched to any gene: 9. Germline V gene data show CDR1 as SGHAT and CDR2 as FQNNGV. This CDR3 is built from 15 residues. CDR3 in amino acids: CASSFRQGQWETQYF. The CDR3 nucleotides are TGTGCCAGCAGCTTTCGACAGGGCCAATGGGAGACCCAGTACTTC.

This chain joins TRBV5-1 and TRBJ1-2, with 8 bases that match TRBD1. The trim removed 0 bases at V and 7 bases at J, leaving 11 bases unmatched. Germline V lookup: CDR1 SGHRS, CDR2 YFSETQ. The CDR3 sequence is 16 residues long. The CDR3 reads CASSLEVWQGAGGYTF. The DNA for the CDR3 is TGCGCCAGCAGCTTGGAAGTGTGGCAGGGGGCGGGTGGCTACACCTTC. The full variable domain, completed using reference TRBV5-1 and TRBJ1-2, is KAGVTQTPRYLIKTRGQQVTLSCSPISGHRSVSWYQQTPGQGLQFLFEYFSETQRNKGNFPGRFSGRQFSNSRSEMNVSTLELGDSALYLCASSLEVWQGAGGYTFGSGTRLTVV.

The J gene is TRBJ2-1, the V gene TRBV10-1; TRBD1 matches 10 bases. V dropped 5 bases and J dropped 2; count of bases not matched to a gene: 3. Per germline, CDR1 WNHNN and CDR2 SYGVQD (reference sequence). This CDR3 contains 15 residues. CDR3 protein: CASSHGTGAYNEQFF. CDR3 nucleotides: TGCGCCAGCAGTCATGGGACAGGGGCCTACAATGAGCAGTTCTTC.

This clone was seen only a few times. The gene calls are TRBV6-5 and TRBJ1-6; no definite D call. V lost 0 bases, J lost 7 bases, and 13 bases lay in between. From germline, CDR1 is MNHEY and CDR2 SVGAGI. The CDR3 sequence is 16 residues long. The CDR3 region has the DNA TGTGCCAGCAGTTACTCGTCCCGGGGAAGGAATTCACCCCTCCACTTT. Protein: CASSYSSRGRNSPLHF.

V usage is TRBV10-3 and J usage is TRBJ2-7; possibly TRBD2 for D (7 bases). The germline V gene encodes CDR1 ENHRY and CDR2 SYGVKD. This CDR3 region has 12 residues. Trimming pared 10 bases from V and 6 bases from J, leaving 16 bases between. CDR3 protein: CATGDGGREQYF. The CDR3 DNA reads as TGTGCCACGGGGGACGGGGGGCGCGAGCAGTACTTC.

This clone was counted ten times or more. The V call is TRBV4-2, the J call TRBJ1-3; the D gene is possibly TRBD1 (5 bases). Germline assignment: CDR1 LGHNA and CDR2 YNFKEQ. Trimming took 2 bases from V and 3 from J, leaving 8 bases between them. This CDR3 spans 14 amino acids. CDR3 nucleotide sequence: TGTGCCAGCAGCCAATCCAGGGATGGAAACACCATATATTTT. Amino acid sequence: CASSQSRDGNTIYF.